This record covers a single TCR beta chain. These data come from a study of cytomegalovirus exposure and HLA in healthy donors. Produced via immunoSEQ multiplex PCR; TCRdb's table is partial and in-frame only. The sample gives about 200,000 clones, roughly 84% of which show up once; roughly 13% is in the top ten. The V gene end was trimmed by 5 bases and the J gene end by 6 bases; junction bases not matched to a gene: 14. The CDR3 length is 17 residues. Germline CDR1 is SGHTA and CDR2 is FQGNSA. The rearrangement joins TRBV7-2 to TRBJ1-5, with TRBD1 identical over 9 bases. The TCR was taken from a woman in her 30s in good health and CMV-seropositive. Sequenced input: PBMCs. The CDR3: CASSPRTGAQKGQPQHF. DNA of the CDR3: TGTGCCAGCAGCCCAAGGACAGGGGCGCAAAAGGGTCAGCCCCAGCATTTT.